The clone carrying this T cell receptor (beta chain) has a single count. The antigen is not known. The data were obtained in a study of vaccination and CD4 T cells after COVID-19. Study at large: Overlapping SARS-CoV-2, HCoV-NL63, HCoV-OC43 and HCoV-229E spike peptides stimulated the cells.

Treatment denoted: approximately 9-day PBMC culture with coronavirus spike peptide pools or control peptides (ViraFEST assay). Investigators obtained the unexposed donor's CD4+ T cells before the COVID-19 pandemic (2011-2018). ViraFEST used peptide pools to expand antigen-specific T cells and subsequently sequenced their TCRs. Sequenced with the Oncomine TCR Beta short-read assay was DNA taken from cultured CD4+ T cells. Genomic DNA extraction was carried out from cultured CD4+ T cells. TCRdb processed the PCR reads anew with MiXCR; each CDR3 protein has one entry. This table has approximately 7,600 distinct CDR3 sequences, roughly 52% appearing once. Findings and caveats of the study: The study examined relatively few convalescent patients and included no early post-infection timepoints.

Trimming stripped 1 base from V and 0 bases from J, with 11 bases between. CDR3 length: 16 amino acids. The TCR sequence derives from a human donor in good health. Input material: CD4+ T cells from blood, cultured in vitro. The J gene is TRBJ2-4, the V gene TRBV5-3; D uncertain. TRBV5-3 is an open reading frame whose function is uncertain. CDR3 amino acids: CARSLRKAGAKNIQYF. The DNA of the CDR3 is TGTGCCAGAAGCTTGAGGAAAGCTGGAGCCAAAAACATTCAGTACTTC.